This TCR beta chain was documented in a study of blood T cell repertoires in COVID-19. Study-level information: The United States, Italy and Spain provided the acute and convalescent COVID-19 samples. T cells, B-cell-depleted T cells, or PBMCs provided the cDNA or gDNA that served as material.

V lost 5 bases and J lost 3, with 10 bases in between. Germline CDR1 reads MDHEN; CDR2 reads SYDVKM. The CDR3 is made up of 14 amino acids. Study processing details: Scientists estimated how many nucleated cells there were by amplifying reference gene primers. Assay: immunoSEQ multiplex PCR; the TCRdb copy retains only in-frame clones and omits some. That table furnishes V, J and clone size, whereas the DNA furnished D and trimming. The sample yields roughly 220,000 clones, 80% to 90% seen once. The receptor comes from a woman in her 40s who had recovered from COVID-19. The sequenced sample was peripheral blood. The V call is TRBV28, the J call TRBJ2-2, with a weak D call TRBD2 (6 bases). CDR3 protein: CASSPGTHTGELFF. The CDR3 bases are TGTGCCAGCAGTCCCGGGACTCACACCGGGGAGCTGTTTTTT.